A selection of T cell receptor beta chains follows, all from one sample in a study of shared clonotypes between healthy human individuals. Produced via immunoSEQ multiplex PCR; TCRdb's table is partial and in-frame only. Of roughly 320,000 clones listed, around 90% are singletons. The sequenced sample was memory CD8+ T cells sorted from blood. The receptors originated from a man between 18 and 35 years old in good health. Both conserved end residues are part of each CDR3. Fields, in order: clone size, J gene, D gene, V gene, CDR3 DNA, CDR3 protein. D genes are given only for firm matches. A clone size is listed for some rows: how often the clone was seen (once, few, many), or a class if it is expanded.

size: -
J: TRBJ1-6
D: -
V: TRBV27
DNA: TGTGCCAGCAGTCCTGGGGCCAGGGGTTCACCCCTCCACTTT
CDR3: CASSPGARGSPLHF

size: -
J: TRBJ1-2
D: -
V: TRBV11-2
DNA: TGTGCCAGCAGCCGAGTCCTTAACTATGGCTACACCTTC
CDR3: CASSRVLNYGYTF

size: few
J: TRBJ1-6
D: -
V: TRBV4-1
DNA: TGCGCCAGCAGCCAAGTGCGGTTAAGGTCACCCCTCCACTTT
CDR3: CASSQVRLRSPLHF

size: -
J: TRBJ1-5
D: -
V: TRBV21-1
DNA: TGTGCCAGCAGCCAAACCGGACAGGGGGGTAGCAATCAGCCCCAGCATTTT
CDR3: CASSQTGQGGSNQPQHF

size: once
J: TRBJ1-6
D: -
V: TRBV7-9
DNA: TGTGCCAGCAGCTTCTCCCTGGGGGGAAATAATTCACCCCTCCACTTT
CDR3: CASSFSLGGNNSPLHF

size: -
J: TRBJ2-5
D: TRBD2
V: TRBV11-2
DNA: TGTGCCAGCAGCTTGGCTAGCGGGAGGCCCAGAGGGGAGACCCAGTACTTC
CDR3: CASSLASGRPRGETQYF

size: many
J: TRBJ1-1
D: TRBD1
V: TRBV7-9
DNA: TGTGCCAGCAGCCCCAACACAGGGGGGGAAGCTTTCTTT
CDR3: CASSPNTGGEAFF

size: -
J: TRBJ1-4
D: TRBD1
V: TRBV5-1
DNA: TGCGCCAGCAGCTTCGGACAGGGGGCTTACGGGGAAAAACTGTTTTTT
CDR3: CASSFGQGAYGEKLFF

size: -
J: TRBJ2-1
D: -
V: TRBV2
DNA: TGTGCCAGCAAGGGTACGTGGGGGGAGCAGTTCTTC
CDR3: CASKGTWGEQFF

size: -
J: TRBJ1-2
D: -
V: TRBV30
DNA: TGTGCCTGGAATGGCATCCACTCCTCCTTTTGGGGCTACACCTTC
CDR3: CAWNGIHSSFWGYTF

size: -
J: TRBJ2-7
D: -
V: TRBV5-6
DNA: TGTGCCAGCAGCCGGGACCCCATCTACGAGCAGTACTTC
CDR3: CASSRDPIYEQYF

size: -
J: TRBJ1-6
D: -
V: TRBV5-6
DNA: TGTGCCAGCAGCCCTTTGGGCGCAATGGCGGATTCACCCCTCCACTTT
CDR3: CASSPLGAMADSPLHF

size: -
J: TRBJ2-7
D: -
V: TRBV5-6
DNA: TGTGCCAGCAGCCCCCAGGGATTCGAGCAGTACTTC
CDR3: CASSPQGFEQYF

size: -
J: TRBJ1-4
D: -
V: TRBV7-9
DNA: TGTGCCAGCAGCCCGAGCTCAACTAATGAAAAACTGTTTTTT
CDR3: CASSPSSTNEKLFF

size: few
J: TRBJ2-1
D: TRBD1
V: TRBV5-1
DNA: TGCGCCAGCAGCCTGGCGGACAGGGGCTACAATGAGCAGTTCTTC
CDR3: CASSLADRGYNEQFF

size: -
J: TRBJ2-5
D: -
V: TRBV19
DNA: TGTGCCAGTAGTACCCCGATAAAAGAGACCCAGTACTTC
CDR3: CASSTPIKETQYF

size: -
J: TRBJ2-7
D: -
V: TRBV7-9
DNA: TGTGCCAGCAGTTCCGACGCAGGCTACTCCTACGAGCAGTACTTC
CDR3: CASSSDAGYSYEQYF

size: -
J: TRBJ2-1
D: -
V: TRBV7-2
DNA: TGTGCCAGCAGCTTACAGGGTTCTGGCTATGAGCAGTTCTTC
CDR3: CASSLQGSGYEQFF

size: -
J: TRBJ2-5
D: -
V: TRBV30
DNA: TGTGCCTGGAGTGTAGTGTCCAGCCAAGAGACCCAGTACTTC
CDR3: CAWSVVSSQETQYF

size: -
J: TRBJ1-1
D: -
V: TRBV30
DNA: TGTGCCTGGAGTGTTGCCCCAGGGTGGAACACTGAAGCTTTCTTT
CDR3: CAWSVAPGWNTEAFF

size: -
J: TRBJ1-3
D: TRBD1
V: TRBV2
DNA: TGTGCCAGCAGTGAAGCCAGGGGGTTAGGAAACACCATATATTTT
CDR3: CASSEARGLGNTIYF

size: -
J: TRBJ2-7
D: -
V: TRBV27
DNA: TGTGCCAGCAGTCCTCATTGGGGGGAGCAGTACTTC
CDR3: CASSPHWGEQYF

size: once
J: TRBJ2-7
D: -
V: TRBV10-3
DNA: TGTGCCATCAGTGTGGAGGGATCCTACGAGCAGTACTTC
CDR3: CAISVEGSYEQYF

size: -
J: TRBJ2-3
D: TRBD2
V: TRBV27
DNA: TGTGCCAGCAGACTAGCGGGGGGGGCAGATACGCAGTATTTT
CDR3: CASRLAGGADTQYF